Listed here are 26 T cell receptor beta chains from one sample, sequenced in a study of blood T cell repertoires in COVID-19. Assay used: immunoSEQ multiplex PCR; TCRdb lists only in-frame clones, some missing. Among fewer than 150,000 clones, over 75% were seen once, and the ten largest hold 2.5% to 3%. Sequencing was done on a sample of peripheral blood. The receptors were gathered from a man aged 45 to 65 with acute or convalescent COVID-19.

The chain couples TRBV27 to TRBJ2-6; possibly TRBD2 for D (6 bases). Germline V gives CDR1 MNHEY, CDR2 SMNVEV (reference sequence). Between the trimmed V and J ends, which lost 5 bases and 0 bases, there was a span of 14 bases. The CDR3 is 17 amino acids. CDR3 region: CASSPRRDTSGANVLTF. The CDR3 coding sequence is TGTGCCAGCAGTCCACGGAGGGATACCTCTGGGGCCAACGTCCTGACTTTC. Full variable domain (rest looked up from reference TRBV27 and TRBJ2-6): EAQVTQNPRYLITVTGKKLTVTCSQNMNHEYMSWYRQDPGLGLRQIYYSMNVEVTDKGDVPEGYKVSRKEKRNFPLILESPSPNQTSLYFCASSPRRDTSGANVLTFGAGSRLTVL.

The rearrangement links TRBV6-5 to TRBJ2-1; 7 nucleotides agree with TRBD2. The CDR3 consists of 14 residues. Trimming cost V 2 bases and J 6 bases; bases outside gene matches: 4. Germline CDR1 and CDR2: MNHEY and SVGAGI. CDR3 protein: CASSYGLDPNEQFF. CDR3 sequence (DNA): TGTGCCAGCAGTTACGGACTAGACCCCAATGAGCAGTTCTTC.

The chain links TRBV7-9 to TRBJ1-3, with a tentative D call TRBD1 (6 bases). V dropped 5 bases and J dropped 3 bases, with 14 bases sitting between them. Germline V CDR1 and CDR2: SEHNR, FQNEAQ (reference sequence). This CDR3 is 15 amino acids long. CDR3 in amino acids: CASSPTWDIGNTIYF. CDR3 nucleotide sequence: TGTGCCAGCAGCCCCACATGGGACATTGGAAACACCATATATTTT.

The rearrangement joins TRBV12-3 or TRBV12-4 to TRBJ2-5; no reliable D call. Trimming pared 5 bases from V and 5 bases from J, leaving 12 bases between. The CDR3 runs to 13 residues. CDR3 amino acids: CASSPMGRETQYF. CDR3 coding DNA: TGTGCCAGCAGTCCAATGGGCCGGGAGACCCAGTACTTC.

The chain joins TRBV29-1 to TRBJ2-2; the match to TRBD1 covers 7 bases. V lost 2 bases to trimming and J lost 6 bases; unmatched junction nucleotides: 3. Germline V gene lookup returns CDR1 SQVTM and CDR2 ANQGSEA. The CDR3 loop spans 13 amino acids. The CDR3 loop reads CSVERQGAGELFF. Written as DNA, the CDR3 is TGCAGCGTTGAACGGCAGGGGGCCGGGGAGCTGTTTTTT.

The table lists this clone with a few counts. The rearrangement uses TRBV10-3 and TRBJ1-6; D is possibly TRBD1 (5 bases). CDR3 length: 14 residues. V lost 7 bases to trimming and J lost 6 bases, with 13 bases between them. Germline V gene data show CDR1 as ENHRY and CDR2 as SYGVKD. The CDR3 coding sequence is TGTGCCATCACCCAGACAGCGACTAATTCACCCCTCCACTTT. Translated, it gives CAITQTATNSPLHF.

The chain has TRBV7-9 and TRBJ2-1; 11 nucleotides align to TRBD2. Germline CDR1 and CDR2: SEHNR and FQNEAQ (reference sequence). The CDR3 contains 15 residues. J gave up 5 bases and V 5 bases, and 5 bases lay outside the gene matches. In nucleotides, the CDR3 is TGTGCCAGCAGCGTACCGGGACTAGCGGACAATGAGCAGTTCTTC. It encodes CASSVPGLADNEQFF.

The rearrangement uses TRBV12-3 or TRBV12-4 and TRBJ1-2; D may be TRBD1 (6 bases). The ends were cut back, 6 bases at V and 2 bases at J, with 10 bases in the middle. CDR3 length: 13 amino acids. For the CDR3, the DNA is TGTGCCAGCAGCCTCGGGACAAACTATGGCTACACCTTC. As protein: CASSLGTNYGYTF.

This chain joins TRBV30 and TRBJ2-3; 11 bases are shared with TRBD2. Germline V gives CDR1 GTSNPN, CDR2 SVGIG (reference sequence). Trimming took 2 bases from V and 7 from J; bases not matched to a gene: 8. The CDR3 contains 15 residues. For the CDR3, the DNA is TGTGCCTGGAGTTTCCTAGCGGGGGGTATGAATACGCAGTATTTT. This sequence encodes CAWSFLAGGMNTQYF. The complete variable domain, with remaining parts taken from reference TRBV30 and TRBJ2-3, reads SQTIHQWPATLVQPVGSPLSLECTVEGTSNPNLYWYRQAAGRGLQLLFYSVGIGQISSEVPQNLSASRPQDRQFILSSKKLLLSDSGFYLCAWSFLAGGMNTQYFGPGTRLTVL.

The chain's CDR3 is CASRLSSGNTIYF. CDR3 in DNA: TGTGCCAGCAGGCTTAGCTCTGGAAACACCATATATTTT. This chain connects TRBV25-1 to TRBJ1-3; D remains ambiguous. The CDR3 runs to 13 residues. CDR1 and CDR2 from the germline V gene are MGHDK and SYGVNS. V was pared by 6 bases and J by 0 bases, with 6 bases between.

The chain uses TRBV6-5 and TRBJ2-1; 7 nucleotides match TRBD2. Losses at the gene ends were 0 bases for V and 7 bases for J; bases not matched to a gene: 9. The CDR3 is 16 amino acids. Looked up from germline, CDR1 is MNHEY and CDR2 is SVGAGI. The CDR3 region is CASSYSKRDPRNEQFF. The DNA of the CDR3 is TGTGCCAGCAGTTACTCGAAGCGGGATCCACGAAATGAGCAGTTCTTC.

This clone was seen more than once but under ten times. The CDR3 loop reads CASRVNRDDTEAFF. The CDR3, as DNA: TGCGCCAGCAGGGTAAACAGGGATGACACTGAAGCTTTCTTT. V gene TRBV10-1 combines with J gene TRBJ1-1, with TRBD1 as a possible D gene (6 bases). The germline V gene encodes CDR1 WNHNN and CDR2 SYGVQD (reference sequence). The CDR3 sequence is 14 residues long. Trimming took 6 bases from V and 3 from J, leaving 14 bases between them.

The chain combines TRBV5-6 with TRBJ1-2, with 7 bases lining up with TRBD1. Germline V gene data show CDR1 as SGHDT and CDR2 as YYEEEE. Trimming cost V 6 bases and J 3 bases; bases outside gene matches: 8. This CDR3 contains 14 residues. CDR3 DNA sequence: TGTGCCAGCAACCTGATCAGGGGGGACTATGGCTACACCTTC. It yields the protein CASNLIRGDYGYTF.

This clone was counted a few times. This chain joins TRBV5-1 and TRBJ2-5, with TRBD1 matching 8 bases. The CDR3 is 15 residues long. Germline CDR1 and CDR2: SGHRS and YFSETQ. With 1 base clipped from V and 5 bases from J, the junction kept 7 bases outside the gene matches. DNA for the CDR3: TGCGCCAGCAGCTTGAACAGGGGGTCGCAGGAGACCCAGTACTTC. Its translation is CASSLNRGSQETQYF.

The V call is TRBV9, the J call TRBJ1-2; D is perhaps TRBD1 (6 bases). V dropped 0 bases and J dropped 3 bases, with 12 bases sitting between them. Germline CDR1 is SGDLS and CDR2 is YYNGEE. CDR3 size: 15 residues. Here the CDR3 reads CASSVGTDQYYGYTF. CDR3 coding DNA: TGTGCCAGCAGCGTAGGGACAGATCAGTACTATGGCTACACCTTC.

The chain is built from TRBV18 and TRBJ2-7, with 7 bases fitting TRBD1. Germline V gene sequence: CDR1 KGHSH, CDR2 LQKENI. J lost 0 bases, V lost 2 bases, and 10 bases had no gene match. There are 17 residues in the CDR3. Written as DNA, the CDR3 is TGTGCCAGCTCACCATTCCCGGGACAGAGGAGCTCCTACGAGCAGTACTTC. Translated: CASSPFPGQRSSYEQYF.

The chain recombines TRBV19 with TRBJ2-1, with D hard to call. CDR3 length equals 15 residues. Deletions cut 0 bases from V and 4 bases from J, with 10 bases between. CDR1 and CDR2 (germline): LNHDA, SQIVND (reference sequence). The CDR3 nucleotides read TGTGCCAGTAGTATAGAGGAACCCGGGTACAATGAGCAGTTCTTC. This encodes CASSIEEPGYNEQFF.

The chain couples TRBV7-9 to TRBJ1-1; no clear D gene. The germline gives CDR1 SEHNR, CDR2 FQNEAQ (reference sequence). Trimming took 1 base from V and 0 from J, leaving 6 bases between them. This CDR3 comprises 14 residues. CDR3 sequence reads: CASSLVGLNTEAFF. In DNA form, the CDR3 reads TGTGCCAGCAGCTTAGTTGGGCTGAACACTGAAGCTTTCTTT.

This clone has more than one count but fewer than ten. This chain joins TRBV27 and TRBJ2-3; 8 bases match TRBD2. The CDR3 runs 12 residues. Trimming at V came to 6 bases and at J to 9 bases, leaving 5 bases not matched to a gene. The germline CDR1 and CDR2 sequences are MNHEY and SMNVEV (reference sequence). Here the CDR3 reads CASRFASGTQYF. The DNA of the CDR3 is TGTGCCAGCAGATTCGCTAGCGGGACGCAGTATTTT.

The chain employs TRBV25-1 and TRBJ2-5; 11 bases are shared with TRBD2. CDR3 length: 15 amino acids. V shed 6 bases, J shed 7 bases, and the junction held 10 bases outside the gene matches. Germline CDR1 and CDR2: MGHDK and SYGVNS. CDR3 sequence reads: CASSVSGGGSGTQYF. The DNA of the CDR3 is TGTGCCAGCAGCGTTAGCGGGGGGGGTTCTGGGACCCAGTACTTC.

The V and J genes are TRBV30 and TRBJ1-6; a weak D match, TRBD1 (6 bases). V shed 0 bases and J shed 0 bases, with 24 bases lying between them. The CDR3 totals 21 residues. Germline lookup yields CDR1 GTSNPN and CDR2 SVGIG (reference sequence). DNA for the CDR3: TGTGCCTGGAGTGTTCCCCATTCTCGACAGGTAGGGGGCTCCTATAATTCACCCCTCCACTTT. Its protein is CAWSVPHSRQVGGSYNSPLHF.

V gene TRBV4-1 combines with J gene TRBJ1-6; 7 bases match TRBD1. The CDR3 length is 15 residues. The ends lost 2 bases at V and 9 bases at J; junction bases unmatched: 7. Germline lookup yields CDR1 MGHRA and CDR2 YSYEKL. The CDR3 nucleotides are TGCGCCAGCAGCCAAACTAGACAGGGAGGTTCACCCCTCCACTTT. Its protein is CASSQTRQGGSPLHF.

The chain is built from TRBV6-6 and TRBJ1-3, with D perhaps TRBD1 (5 bases). The germline V and J ends were trimmed by 2 bases and 2 bases, with 7 bases remaining between them. Germline loops: CDR1 MNHNY, CDR2 SVGAGI (reference sequence). The CDR3 is 14 amino acids. CDR3 protein: CASSYAGPGNTIYF. CDR3 nucleotides: TGTGCCAGCAGTTACGCGGGGCCTGGAAACACCATATATTTT.

The chain couples TRBV6-1 to TRBJ1-5; D is perhaps TRBD1 (6 bases). CDR1 is MNHNS, CDR2 SASEGT, per germline. The CDR3 loop spans 17 amino acids. V was trimmed by 3 bases and J by 5 bases, leaving 20 bases between them. Here the CDR3 reads CASSDAQGTLPDQPQHF. The CDR3 DNA follows: TGTGCCAGCAGTGATGCACAGGGTACCCTACCAGATCAGCCCCAGCATTTT.

The chain has TRBV2 and TRBJ1-4; TRBD1 matches 7 bases. The germline V gene encodes CDR1 SNHLY and CDR2 FYNNEI. After removal of 6 bases from V and 8 bases from J, the junction contained 12 bases not matched to a gene. The CDR3 extends over 15 amino acids. CDR3 nucleotides: TGTGCCAGCAGACCCTCGACAGGGAGAGGAGAAAAACTGTTTTTT. This encodes CASRPSTGRGEKLFF. Filled out from reference TRBV2 and TRBJ1-4, the complete variable domain reads EPEVTQTPSHQVTQMGQEVILRCVPISNHLYFYWYRQILGQKVEFLVSFYNNEISEKSEIFDDQFSVERPDGSNFTLKIRSTKLEDSAMYFCASRPSTGRGEKLFFGSGTQLSVL.

This clone has just one count. V gene TRBV27 combines with J gene TRBJ2-3; 9 nucleotides align to TRBD2. Unmatched junction bases numbered 22, after V lost 4 bases and J lost 5 bases. Germline CDR1 is MNHEY and CDR2 is SMNVEV (reference sequence). The CDR3 has 20 amino acids. This CDR3 reads CASSWGLARGPMKEGDTQYF. As DNA, the CDR3 is TGTGCCAGCAGTTGGGGACTAGCCAGAGGCCCGATGAAGGAGGGAGATACGCAGTATTTT.